The entry below describes one T cell receptor beta chain. What it recognizes is unknown. Only in-frame clones appear in the TCRdb table, and some are missing; sequencing was by immunoSEQ multiplex PCR. The data hold 100,000 to 150,000 clones, with about 96% observed a single time. The record originates from a study of cytomegalovirus exposure and HLA in healthy donors. Overall study: The platform used for the roughly 130 validation repertoires matched that of the roughly 630 first-cohort repertoires, a later analysis reported.

These donors were members of the approximately 110-subject validation cohort, a group separate from the roughly 670-subject first cohort. The CDR3 covers 15 residues. Trimming at V came to 3 bases and at J to 6 bases, leaving 6 bases not matched to a gene. Germline values: CDR1 MGHDK, CDR2 SYGVNS. Findings of the study overall: Some TCR beta chains (roughly 160 of them) were listed as cytomegalovirus-associated.

Material: PBMCs. The gene calls are TRBV25-1 and TRBJ2-2, with 8 bases matching TRBD1. The TCR originated in a man aged 18-30 years in good health and CMV-seronegative. The CDR3 DNA reads as TGTGCCAGCAGTGAGGACAGGGCGGTCTCCGGGGAGCTGTTTTTT. It encodes CASSEDRAVSGELFF.